The entry that follows covers one TCR beta chain sequence. Profiling relied on immunoSEQ multiplex PCR, and the TCRdb table lists in-frame clones only, not all of them. In the table there are about 140,000 clones, around 90% of which are singletons. The CDR3 runs 14 residues. Germline V CDR1 and CDR2: KGHSH, LQKENI. V was trimmed by 1 base and J by 7 bases, leaving 14 bases between them. The data are from a study of CD4+ T cells in melanoma. The chain combines TRBV18 with TRBJ2-7; possible D gene TRBD1, 8 bases. The sequence came from a human donor with melanoma. CDR3 sequence (DNA): TGTGCCAGCTCACCACAAGGACAGGGAGGGGAGCAGTACTTC. This encodes CASSPQGQGGEQYF.